Sequencing of this TCR beta chain was carried out in a study of CD8 T cells in Susac syndrome. CD8+ and CD4+ T cells from blood underwent TCR beta sequencing, which was carried out in a high-throughput format. For this clonotype: Its specificity is unknown.

Notes on the study in general: Across the total CD8+ repertoires, fewer than 20 Susac-specific public clones were found. The CD8+ TEMRA repertoires yielded about 5 such clones.

About 0.5 to 1 ug RNA was reverse transcribed with random hexamers. Across 54 Vbeta and 13 Jbeta, TCR beta CDR3 was amplified with immunoSEQ multiplex PCR. TCRdb fed the immunoSEQ multiplex PCR reads into MiXCR, producing one record per CDR3 protein. Of roughly 110,000 distinct CDR3 sequences detected, less than 95% appear once; the ten largest clones hold around 0.38%. The sequence derives from a human donor with Susac syndrome. The specimen sequenced was CD8+ T cells from PBMCs.

The CDR3 region is CASSLTRANEQFF. Written as DNA, the CDR3 is TGTGCCAGCAGTCTCACGAGAGCAAATGAGCAGTTCTTC. This chain connects TRBV4-2 to TRBJ2-1, with unresolved D. Germline V lookup: CDR1 LGHNA, CDR2 YNFKEQ. The germline V and J ends were trimmed by 6 bases and 7 bases, with 13 bases remaining between them. The CDR3 is made up of 13 amino acids.